This record covers a single T cell receptor (beta chain). The sample belongs to a study of blood T cell repertoires in COVID-19. The wider study: Samples of COVID-19 (acute and convalescent) were obtained from the United States, Italy and Spain. T cells, B-cell-depleted T cells, or PBMCs supplied cDNA or gDNA.

This CDR3 is built from 14 residues. Trimming took 5 bases from V and 4 from J; bases not matched to a gene: 4. Germline V gene sequence: CDR1 SNHLY, CDR2 FYNNEI. Assay used: immunoSEQ multiplex PCR; TCRdb lists only in-frame clones, some missing. Of around 150,000 clones in the sample, 84% are singletons; the top ten hold approximately 6.5%. V usage is TRBV2 and J usage is TRBJ2-3; 9 bases are a match to TRBD2. Sample: peripheral blood. This receptor was obtained from a human donor in a cohort sampled during active COVID-19. The CDR3 sequence is CASSRWTSADTQYF. For the CDR3, the DNA is TGTGCCAGCAGTAGATGGACTAGCGCAGATACGCAGTATTTT.